This T cell receptor (beta chain) was recorded in a study of graft-versus-host responses after intestinal transplantation. This clone has a handful of counts. Broader study findings: Early post-transplant falls in HvG clones accompanied the peak levels of circulating GvH clones. Recipient marrow contained GvH clones, some of which appeared first in ileum or blood.

The study plated around 200,000 CFSE-labeled responders with around 200,000 irradiated, violet-dye-labeled stimulators. Measured with immunoSEQ multiplex PCR; TCRdb has only the in-frame clones, and not every one. The sample contains over 15,000 clones, approximately 37% of which appear only once. The V gene's germline CDR1 is LNHDA and CDR2 SQIVND (reference sequence). This CDR3 is built from 14 residues. V lost 5 bases, J lost 4 bases, and 15 bases lay in between. This receptor was taken from a human patient who received an intestinal transplant. The chain recombines TRBV19 with TRBJ2-7; weak D call: TRBD2 (6 bases). The sequencing here drew on alloreactive CD8+ T cells from a mixed lymphocyte reaction culture, taken before intestinal transplant. Regarding subset: CFSE-low proliferating T cells sorted from approximately 6-day pre-transplant mixed lymphocyte reaction (GvH or HvG direction). The CDR3 coding sequence is TGTGCCAGTAGTGCCGGGACTGGATCATACGAGCAGTACTTC. Translation gives CASSAGTGSYEQYF. The entire variable domain, with the rest obtained from reference TRBV19 and TRBJ2-7, is as follows: DGGITQSPKYLFRKEGQNVTLSCEQNLNHDAMYWYRQDPGQGLRLIYYSQIVNDFQKGDIAEGYSVSREKKESFPLTVTSAQKNPTAFYLCASSAGTGSYEQYFGPGTRLTVT.